This is a list of T cell receptor beta chains from one sample in a study of T cell changes during pregnancy in multiple sclerosis. Sequencing was performed with immunoSEQ multiplex PCR; in TCRdb, only in-frame clones are kept and a portion is missing. Here the sample spans 25,000 to 35,000 clones, about nine tenths being singletons. Sequencing was performed on CD8+ T cells from peripheral blood mononuclear cells, taken in the first trimester of pregnancy. All receptors derive from a female donor with multiple sclerosis, enrolled in a pregnancy study. Both conserved end residues are part of each CDR3. The order of the fields is clone size, D gene, V gene, J gene, CDR3 DNA, CDR3 protein. The D gene is left open where the match is weak. Expanded clones are given a class, and other clones once, few, many or no size at all.

.	TRBD2	TRBV6-4	TRBJ2-5	TGTGCCAGCAGTGAGGTAGCGGGGGGCCAAGAGACCCAGTACTTC	CASSEVAGGQETQYF
.	.	TRBV5-1	TRBJ2-1	TGCGCCAGCAGCTTGTGGCAAGATAGCGATGAGCAGTTCTTC	CASSLWQDSDEQFF
.	TRBD2	TRBV10-1	TRBJ2-3	TGCGCCAGCAGTGATGTAGCGGGGAAGGCAGATACGCAGTATTTT	CASSDVAGKADTQYF
.	TRBD2	TRBV27	TRBJ2-1	TGTGCCAGCAGTTTACTAGCGGGAGGAGGCAATGAGCAGTTCTTC	CASSLLAGGGNEQFF
.	TRBD2	TRBV27	TRBJ2-1	TGTGCCAGCAGTCCTTGGACTAGCGGGAGCAATGAGCAGTTCTTC	CASSPWTSGSNEQFF
.	.	TRBV7-2	TRBJ2-7	TGTGCCAGCGCCCGAGAGAACTCCTACGAGCAGTACTTC	CASARENSYEQYF
.	.	TRBV6-5	TRBJ1-4	TGTGCCAGCAGTTACTCGATCTGGCAGGGTAATGAAAAACTGTTTTTT	CASSYSIWQGNEKLFF
.	.	TRBV28	TRBJ2-4	TGTGCCAGCAGTTCCGGACAAACACAACTAGCCAAAAACATTCAGTACTTC	CASSSGQTQLAKNIQYF
.	.	TRBV27	TRBJ1-1	TGTGCCAGCAGTTCAGGGGTAATCACTGAAGCTTTCTTT	CASSSGVITEAFF
.	TRBD2	TRBV7-3	TRBJ2-5	TGTGCCAGCAGCTTAGTCGGGACTAGCGGGGAGACCCAGTACTTC	CASSLVGTSGETQYF
.	.	TRBV5-6	TRBJ1-4	TGTGCCAGCAGTTACCTTCGAGGTGAAAAACTGTTTTTT	CASSYLRGEKLFF
.	.	TRBV11-1	TRBJ2-5	TGTGCCAGCACCCTTCTATCGGGGGTTGGAGAGACCCAGTACTTC	CASTLLSGVGETQYF
.	TRBD1	TRBV5-6	TRBJ1-2	TGTGCCAGCAGCTCGGACAGGGGAGTTATTAACTATGGCTACACCTTC	CASSSDRGVINYGYTF
.	.	TRBV6-5	TRBJ2-5	TGTGCCAGCAGTAACAGGGAGTTGGAGACCCAGTACTTC	CASSNRELETQYF
.	TRBD2	TRBV6-1	TRBJ2-7	TGTGCCAGCAGTTCACTAGCGGGGGCCTCCTACGAGCAGTACTTC	CASSSLAGASYEQYF
.	.	TRBV13	TRBJ2-3	TGTGCCAGCAGCCCCTCAGCGGGTTTGGCAGATACGCAGTATTTT	CASSPSAGLADTQYF
.	.	TRBV4-3	TRBJ2-6	TGCGCCAGCAGCCAAGATATTGAGTTCTCTGGGGCCAACGTCCTGACTTTC	CASSQDIEFSGANVLTF
few	TRBD2	TRBV30	TRBJ2-1	TGTGCCTGGGCCGAGCGGGAGTTCAATGAGCAGTTCTTC	CAWAEREFNEQFF
few	.	TRBV19	TRBJ1-1	TGTGCCAGTAGTCTGGTGGGGGGGCTGAACACTGAAGCTTTCTTT	CASSLVGGLNTEAFF
.	.	TRBV13	TRBJ2-7	TGTGCCAGCAGCTTAGGGTCGAGTTTCTACGAGCAGTACTTC	CASSLGSSFYEQYF